The 28 T cell receptor beta chains below all came from one sample that was sequenced in a study of regulatory T cells in long-lasting Graves disease. Libraries of TCR beta came from iRepertoire HTBI primers plus Arm-PCR of CDR3 regions. Via MiXCR, TCRdb re-called the multiplex PCR reads, giving one row per CDR3 protein. Of 450,000 to 500,000 distinct CDR3 sequences in the sample, 15% to 20% were seen once. The time point is: newly diagnosed GD, antithyroid drugs for less than 3 months. Construction of the TCR library relied on RNA isolated from PBMCs. The same sample was also studied in work on T cells in Graves' hyperthyroidism and ophthalmopathy.

The material was peripheral blood mononuclear cells (PBMCs), obtained at new diagnosis, from a patient treated with antithyroid drugs. All receptors derive from a man aged 40-50 years with Graves disease.

The chain joins TRBV9 to TRBJ2-4; D ambiguous. Trimming took off 4 bases at V and 0 bases at J, with 14 bases between the two ends. CDR1 and CDR2 from the germline V gene are SGDLS and YYNGEE. The CDR3 runs 16 residues. CDR3 protein: CASSPRIDEAKNIQYF. The CDR3 region has the DNA TGTGCCAGCAGCCCCAGGATTGATGAAGCCAAAAACATTCAGTACTTC.

This clonotype was recorded a few times. V and J are TRBV28 and TRBJ1-2, with D possibly being TRBD1 (6 bases). The germline CDR1 and CDR2 sequences are MDHEN and SYDVKM. The CDR3 runs 13 residues. Trimming removed 5 bases from V and 8 bases from J, with 15 bases in between. CDR3 residues: CASSTTGGRGYTF. The CDR3, as DNA: TGTGCCAGCAGTACAACGGGGGGCAGGGGCTACACCTTC.

J is TRBJ1-1 and V is TRBV2, with 9 bases fitting TRBD1. Trimming took 4 bases from V and 5 from J; bases not matched to a gene: 5. The germline V gene has CDR1 SNHLY and CDR2 FYNNEI. The CDR3 loop spans 14 amino acids. This chain's CDR3 is CASSGQGDGTEAFF. The CDR3, as DNA: TGTGCCAGCAGTGGACAGGGGGATGGGACTGAAGCTTTCTTT. The whole variable domain, filled in from reference TRBV2 and TRBJ1-1, reads EPEVTQTPSHQVTQMGQEVILRCVPISNHLYFYWYRQILGQKVEFLVSFYNNEISEKSEIFDDQFSVERPDGSNFTLKIRSTKLEDSAMYFCASSGQGDGTEAFFGQGTRLTVV.

This clonotype was picked up a small number of times. The rearrangement uses TRBV9 and TRBJ2-7; D remains unclear. Germline CDR1 reads SGDLS; CDR2 reads YYNGEE. The V gene lost 0 bases and the J gene lost 7 bases, with 11 bases spanning the gap. The CDR3 runs 13 residues. The CDR3, as DNA: TGTGCCAGCAGCGTAGTAGCAGGCAGGGAGCAGTACTTC. This sequence encodes CASSVVAGREQYF.

This clonotype was counted only a few times. The genes are TRBV6-1 and TRBJ1-3; D not resolved. Per the germline V gene, CDR1 is MNHNS and CDR2 is SASEGT. The CDR3 has 15 amino acids. The CDR3 DNA is TGTGGCGCGAGTAGGGAACTGCTCTCTGGAAACACCATATATTTT. Translation gives CGASRELLSGNTIYF.

This clonotype was seen repeatedly, ten times or more. The chain combines TRBV6-2 or TRBV6-3 with TRBJ1-1; D unclear. The CDR3 has 10 amino acids. Deletions cut 2 bases from V and 8 bases from J, with 3 bases between. CDR1 and CDR2 (germline): MNHEY, SVGEGT. This CDR3 reads CASSYPEAFF. The CDR3 bases are TGTGCCAGCAGTTACCCGGAAGCTTTCTTT.

The chain is built from TRBV14 and TRBJ2-7; D not certain. V was pared by 1 base and J by 4 bases, with 14 bases between. The CDR3 is 15 residues long. Per germline, CDR1 SGHDN and CDR2 FVKESK. DNA for the CDR3: TGTGCCAGCAGCCAAGTTCTGAGTTATAGATACGAGCAGTACTTC. It is translated as CASSQVLSYRYEQYF. The whole variable domain, remainder taken from reference TRBV14 and TRBJ2-7, is EAGVTQFPSHSVIEKGQTVTLRCDPISGHDNLYWYRRVMGKEIKFLLHFVKESKQDESGMPNNRFLAERTGGTYSTLKVQPAELEDSGVYFCASSQVLSYRYEQYFGPGTRLTVT.

This clonotype occurred many times. The chain has TRBV7-8 and TRBJ1-5, with D hard to call. CDR3 size: 12 residues. The germline CDR1 and CDR2 sequences are SGHVS and FQNEAQ. V was pared by 4 bases and J by 3 bases, with 4 bases between. Here the CDR3 reads CASSSINQPQHF. The CDR3 DNA sequence: TGTGCCAGCAGCTCGATCAATCAGCCCCAGCATTTT.

This clonotype showed up just a few times. This chain uses TRBV6-5 with TRBJ2-5; 7 nucleotides align to TRBD1. In germline, CDR1 is MNHEY, CDR2 SVGAGI. The CDR3 is 15 residues long. V lost 3 bases, J lost 1 base, and 5 bases stayed unmatched. The DNA for the CDR3 is TGTGCCAGCAGTTATCCGGGACAGACCCAAGAGACCCAGTACTTC. Amino acid sequence: CASSYPGQTQETQYF.

This clonotype appeared many times. This chain uses TRBV30 with TRBJ1-5; unclear D gene. The CDR3 contains 15 residues. Germline-derived CDR1 and CDR2 are GTSNPN and SVGIG (reference sequence). Trimming removed 5 bases at V and 2 bases at J, with 16 bases between. The CDR3 loop reads CAWARRGSGNQPQHF. The CDR3 DNA follows: TGTGCCTGGGCCCGTCGGGGTAGCGGCAATCAGCCCCAGCATTTT.

This clonotype appeared many times. This rearrangement joins TRBV20-1 to TRBJ2-3, with 7 bases identical to TRBD2. The V segment lost 0 bases and the J segment 2 bases; nucleotides outside the gene matches: 11. The CDR3 sequence is 17 residues long. Germline assignment: CDR1 DFQATT and CDR2 SNEGSKA (reference sequence). For the CDR3, the DNA is TGCAGTGCTAGAGATGCGGGGTTTCTAGCGGTCACAGATACGCAGTATTTT. Protein: CSARDAGFLAVTDTQYF.

Note on this clonotype: A much larger clone differs from this one at a single base, so this may be a read error. This chain connects TRBV19 to TRBJ1-4; the D gene is possibly TRBD1 (6 bases). Germline V gene sequence: CDR1 LNHDA, CDR2 SQIVND (reference sequence). Trimming took off 9 bases at V and 0 bases at J, with 11 bases between the two ends. The CDR3 has 14 residues. The CDR3 sequence is CASRRTATNEKLFF. CDR3 nucleotides: TGTGCCAGCAGACGGACAGCAACTAATGAAAAACTGTTTTTT. Together with reference TRBV19 and TRBJ1-4, the CDR3 gives the full variable domain: DGGITQSPKYLFRKEGQNVTLSCEQNLNHDAMYWYRQDPGQGLRLIYYSQIVNDFQKGDIAEGYSVSREKKESFPLTVTSAQKNPTAFYLCASRRTATNEKLFFGSGTQLSVL.

This clonotype was counted many times. The gene calls are TRBV11-2 and TRBJ1-4, with D possibly being TRBD1 (6 bases). The CDR3 loop spans 14 amino acids. V was pared by 5 bases and J by 8 bases, with 15 bases between. The V gene's germline CDR1 is SGHAT and CDR2 FQNNGV. CDR3 in amino acids: CASSPGTPQEKLFF. The CDR3 DNA sequence: TGTGCCAGCAGCCCCGGGACACCGCAGGAAAAACTGTTTTTT.

This clonotype was seen ten or more times. The CDR3 sequence is CAISEGYTDTQYF. CDR3 nucleotides: TGTGCCATCAGTGAAGGTTACACAGATACGCAGTATTTT. The chain has TRBV10-3 and TRBJ2-3; D is undetermined. Trimming removed 3 bases from V and 2 bases from J, with 6 bases in between. Looked up from germline, CDR1 is ENHRY and CDR2 is SYGVKD. The CDR3 is 13 amino acids.

This clonotype was detected many times. The rearrangement uses TRBV10-3 and TRBJ2-7, with TRBD2 matching over 12 bases. CDR1 is ENHRY, CDR2 SYGVKD, per germline. The CDR3 has 17 residues. V lost 4 bases and J lost 0; bases outside the gene matches: 7. CDR3 sequence (DNA): TGTGCCATCAGTGGACGACTAGCGGGAGAAACCTCCTACGAGCAGTACTTC. Its protein product is CAISGRLAGETSYEQYF.

At least ten counts were recorded for this clonotype. This sequence joins TRBV3-1 and TRBJ2-1; TRBD2 might be the D (7 bases). V lost 1 base and J 3 bases, leaving 19 bases between the germline ends. The CDR3 totals 18 residues. Germline CDR1 is LGHDT and CDR2 is YNNKEL (reference sequence). The CDR3 reads CASSQARGGLPIYNEQFF. As DNA, the CDR3 is TGTGCCAGCAGCCAAGCGAGGGGGGGGCTCCCGATCTACAATGAGCAGTTCTTC.

This clonotype was detected a few times. This chain uses TRBV5-1 with TRBJ2-3, with TRBD2 as a possible D gene (5 bases). From germline, CDR1 is SGHRS and CDR2 YFSETQ. V was cut by 0 bases and J by 1 base, with 9 bases left in between. This CDR3 comprises 15 residues. CDR3 sequence reads: CASSLARGRTDTQYF. CDR3 nucleotides: TGCGCCAGCAGCTTGGCCCGGGGTCGCACAGATACGCAGTATTTT. Based on the CDR3 plus reference TRBV5-1 and TRBJ2-3, the full variable domain is KAGVTQTPRYLIKTRGQQVTLSCSPISGHRSVSWYQQTPGQGLQFLFEYFSETQRNKGNFPGRFSGRQFSNSRSEMNVSTLELGDSALYLCASSLARGRTDTQYFGPGTRLTVL.

V is TRBV5-1 and J is TRBJ2-2, with 15 nucleotides matching TRBD2. With V trimmed by 4 bases and J by 5 bases, 3 bases remained unmatched. CDR1 and CDR2 from the germline V gene are SGHRS and YFSETQ. The CDR3 consists of 16 residues. Here the CDR3 reads CASSPGLAGGTGELFF. Written as DNA, the CDR3 is TGCGCCAGCAGCCCGGGACTAGCGGGAGGTACCGGGGAGCTGTTTTTT.

This clonotype was recorded a few times. This chain joins TRBV5-1 and TRBJ1-1; TRBD1 matches at 9 bases. This CDR3 has 17 residues. Trimming took 0 bases from V and 4 from J; bases not matched to a gene: 10. Germline values: CDR1 SGHRS, CDR2 YFSETQ. Here the CDR3 DNA reads TGCGCCAGCAGCTTGGAGGGACAGGGACCCGTGAGCACTGAAGCTTTCTTT. Its translation is CASSLEGQGPVSTEAFF.

This clonotype showed up just a few times. This chain joins TRBV20-1 and TRBJ2-2; 10 positions agree with TRBD2. After removal of 3 bases from V and 7 bases from J, the junction contained 11 bases not matched to a gene. From germline, CDR1 is DFQATT and CDR2 SNEGSKA (reference sequence). CDR3 length equals 16 residues. The CDR3 region is CSASLLAGPPGGELFF. The CDR3, as DNA: TGCAGTGCTAGTTTACTAGCGGGACCTCCTGGCGGGGAGCTGTTTTTT.

CDR3 nucleotide sequence: TGTGCCAGCAGCCAAGTAAGCAGTAATGAGCAGTTCTTC. Translation: CASSQVSSNEQFF. The gene calls are TRBV3-1 and TRBJ2-1, with D hard to call. This CDR3 contains 13 residues. Germline values: CDR1 LGHDT, CDR2 YNNKEL (reference sequence). Trimming stripped 1 base from V and 7 bases from J, with 8 bases between.

This clonotype was seen ten or more times. This rearrangement joins TRBV3-1 to TRBJ2-2; D uncertain. Germline V gene data show CDR1 as LGHDT and CDR2 as YNNKEL (reference sequence). This CDR3 spans 14 amino acids. With 3 bases removed from V and 0 bases from J, the gap between germline ends came to 5 bases. The CDR3 nucleotides read TGTGCCAGCAGCCAGGTCCCGAACACCGGGGAGCTGTTTTTT. Its protein is CASSQVPNTGELFF. The variable domain in full, completed from reference TRBV3-1 and TRBJ2-2, reads DTAVSQTPKYLVTQMGNDKSIKCEQNLGHDTMYWYKQDSKKFLKIMFSYNNKELIINETVPNRFSPKSPDKAHLNLHINSLELGDSAVYFCASSQVPNTGELFFGEGSRLTVL.

This clonotype was seen repeatedly, ten times or more. The J gene is TRBJ2-7, the V gene TRBV28, with D tentatively TRBD1 or TRBD2 (6 bases each). V dropped 3 bases and J dropped 5 bases, with 17 bases sitting between them. The CDR3 has 15 amino acids. Germline V gene data show CDR1 as MDHEN and CDR2 as SYDVKM. The CDR3 protein is CASSLVFRGRDEQYF. CDR3 coding DNA: TGTGCCAGCAGTTTGGTTTTTCGGGGGCGAGACGAGCAGTACTTC.

The genes are TRBV24-1 and TRBJ2-1; a weak D match, TRBD1 (5 bases). Germline CDR1 is KGHDR and CDR2 is SFDVKD. This CDR3 comprises 16 residues. Trimming cost V 2 bases and J 4 bases, with 14 bases left between them. This chain's CDR3 is CATSDSGLSPYNEQFF. CDR3 DNA sequence: TGTGCCACCAGTGATTCAGGGCTCTCACCGTACAATGAGCAGTTCTTC.

This clonotype was counted a few times. The rearrangement joins TRBV29-1 to TRBJ2-1; no clear D gene. Germline CDR1 reads SQVTM; CDR2 reads ANQGSEA. The CDR3 extends over 15 amino acids. The V end lost 1 base, the J end lost 0 bases, and 10 bases lay between the germline ends. CDR3 nucleotides: TGCAGCGTTGAAGGGGGTAGGAGCTCCTACAATGAGCAGTTCTTC. This encodes CSVEGGRSSYNEQFF.

This clonotype came up many times. At one end, the junction sequence differs from germline, possibly due to a read error. CDR3 sequence: CASSLSETALF. The CDR3 coding sequence is TGTGCCAGCAGTTTATCCGAGACCGCACTCTTC. This chain connects TRBV27 to TRBJ2-5; D is unclear. The CDR3 is 11 residues long. CDR1 and CDR2 (germline): MNHEY, SMNVEV (reference sequence).

The chain links TRBV12-3 or TRBV12-4 to TRBJ2-1, with 10 bases fitting TRBD2. This CDR3 is 13 amino acids long. Losses at the gene ends were 6 bases for V and 9 bases for J; bases not matched to a gene: 5. The CDR3 sequence is CASRISGRAEQFF. CDR3 DNA: TGTGCCAGCAGGATAAGCGGGAGGGCTGAGCAGTTCTTC.

The chain links TRBV11-3 to TRBJ1-2, with D perhaps matching TRBD1 (5 bases). The CDR3 loop spans 13 amino acids. Germline assignment: CDR1 SGHNT and CDR2 YENEEA. V gave up 1 base and J gave up 5 bases, with 8 bases separating them. CDR3 nucleotide sequence: TGTGCCAGCAGCTTAGCGGGGGTTTATGGCTACACCTTC. This encodes CASSLAGVYGYTF. The whole variable domain, remainder taken from reference TRBV11-3 and TRBJ1-2, is EAGVVQSPRYKIIEKKQPVAFWCNPISGHNTLYWYLQNLGQGPELLIRYENEEAVDDSQLPKDRFSAERLKGVDSTLKIQPAELGDSAVYLCASSLAGVYGYTFGSGTRLTVV.